The 5 T cell receptor beta chains listed next were all sequenced from one sample in a study of cytomegalovirus exposure and HLA in healthy donors. Researchers ran the PCR with 60 Vbeta and 13 Jbeta primers. The repertoire was sequenced with immunoSEQ multiplex PCR; TCRdb's copy has only in-frame clones and lacks some. The sample records around 150,000 clones, 76% being singletons. Sequencing used PBMCs. The receptors stem from a man aged 35-49 years in good health and CMV-seronegative.

The J gene is TRBJ2-7, the V gene TRBV4-1; 8 bases match TRBD1. V was pared by 0 bases and J by 0 bases, with 4 bases of the junction left unmatched. Looked up from germline, CDR1 is MGHRA and CDR2 is YSYEKL. CDR3 length: 16 amino acids. The CDR3 is CASSQDRGTGSYEQYF. Here the CDR3 DNA reads TGCGCCAGCAGCCAAGATCGGGGGACAGGCTCCTACGAGCAGTACTTC.

This clone was observed a few times. The chain links TRBV5-1 to TRBJ2-7; a weak D match, TRBD1 (6 bases). Trimming stripped 3 bases from V and 3 bases from J, with 13 bases between. The CDR3 is 14 residues long. Looked up from germline, CDR1 is SGHRS and CDR2 is YFSETQ. CDR3 loop: CASSSTGNGYEQYF. CDR3 DNA: TGCGCCAGCAGCTCTACAGGGAACGGCTACGAGCAGTACTTC.

The CDR3 is CASTGTANTGELFF. In nucleotides, the CDR3 is TGTGCCAGCACCGGGACAGCAAACACCGGGGAGCTGTTTTTT. The V call is TRBV28, the J call TRBJ2-2; 7 bases align to TRBD1. In germline, CDR1 is MDHEN, CDR2 SYDVKM. This CDR3 has 14 amino acids. The trim removed 7 bases at V and 2 bases at J, leaving 4 bases unmatched.

This chain joins TRBV6-1 and TRBJ2-1; D might be TRBD1 (5 bases). This CDR3 is built from 15 residues. V lost 2 bases and J 4 bases, leaving 12 bases between the germline ends. Germline V gene data show CDR1 as MNHNS and CDR2 as SASEGT. CDR3 DNA sequence: TGTGCCAGCAGTGAATTCACAGGTTCTTACAATGAGCAGTTCTTC. This translates into CASSEFTGSYNEQFF.

The CDR3 loop is CASSLAGTGRYSYEQYF. CDR3 nucleotides: TGCGCCAGCAGCTTGGCCGGGACAGGGAGGTACTCCTACGAGCAGTACTTC. The J gene is TRBJ2-7, the V gene TRBV5-1, with 9 bases matching TRBD1. V shed 0 bases, J shed 0 bases, and the junction held 7 bases outside the gene matches. CDR1 is SGHRS, CDR2 YFSETQ, per germline. This CDR3 is built from 17 residues. The full variable domain, its missing parts supplied by reference TRBV5-1 and TRBJ2-7, is KAGVTQTPRYLIKTRGQQVTLSCSPISGHRSVSWYQQTPGQGLQFLFEYFSETQRNKGNFPGRFSGRQFSNSRSEMNVSTLELGDSALYLCASSLAGTGRYSYEQYFGPGTRLTVT.